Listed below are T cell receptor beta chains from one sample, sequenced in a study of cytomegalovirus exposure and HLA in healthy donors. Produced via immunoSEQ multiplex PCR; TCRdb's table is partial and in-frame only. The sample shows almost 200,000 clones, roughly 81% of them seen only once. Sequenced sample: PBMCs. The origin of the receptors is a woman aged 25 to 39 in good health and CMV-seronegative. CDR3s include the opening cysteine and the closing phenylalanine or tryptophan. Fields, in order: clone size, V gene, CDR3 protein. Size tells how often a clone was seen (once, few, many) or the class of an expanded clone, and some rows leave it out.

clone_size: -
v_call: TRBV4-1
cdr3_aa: CASSQKMGLLNQPQHF

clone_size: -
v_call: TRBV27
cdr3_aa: CASSSGQGAFPEAFF

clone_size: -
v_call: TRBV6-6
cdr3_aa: CASSGAMKMNTEAFF

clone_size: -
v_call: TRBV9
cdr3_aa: CASSVGGAPSRSAETQYF

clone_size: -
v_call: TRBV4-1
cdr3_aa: CASSLHDRLTYEQYF

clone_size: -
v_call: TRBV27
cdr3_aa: CASSLSLQGDGYTF

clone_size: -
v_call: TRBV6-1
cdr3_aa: CASNKGQFDNSPLHF

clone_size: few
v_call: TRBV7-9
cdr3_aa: CASSVGQGYGYTF

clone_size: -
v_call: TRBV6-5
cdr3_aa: CASSLGTGVIYEQYF

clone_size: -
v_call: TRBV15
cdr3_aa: CATSRDRIFLAGSTDTQYF

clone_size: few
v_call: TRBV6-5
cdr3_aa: CASSLRQAGTEAFF

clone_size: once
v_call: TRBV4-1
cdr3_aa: CASVGGANTGELFF

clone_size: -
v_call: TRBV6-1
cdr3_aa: CASSELRGANTGELFF

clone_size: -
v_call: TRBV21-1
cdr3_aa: CASSPYTGTQNTEAFF

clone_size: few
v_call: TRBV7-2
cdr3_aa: CASSLVPGGPYGYTF

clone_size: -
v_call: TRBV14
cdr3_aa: CASSLTGQRNTEAFF

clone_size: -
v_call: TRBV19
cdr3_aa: CASSDRDTPYNEQFF

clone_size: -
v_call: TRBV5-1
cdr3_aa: CATSEGLNYNEQFF

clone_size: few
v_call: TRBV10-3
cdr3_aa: CAIRDTYEQYF

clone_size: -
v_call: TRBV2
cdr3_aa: CASSQQARGNQPQHF

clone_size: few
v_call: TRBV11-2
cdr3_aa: CASSPAREGWYGYTF

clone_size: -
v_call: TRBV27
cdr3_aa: CASSLSGPTYEQYF

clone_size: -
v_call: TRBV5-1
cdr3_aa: CASSATGWAVDEQYF

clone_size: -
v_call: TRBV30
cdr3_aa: CAWRGGEGRSDTQYF

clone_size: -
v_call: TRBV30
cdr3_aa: CAWSVLDRGNTEAFF

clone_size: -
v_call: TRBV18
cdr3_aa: CASSVTGEASIQYF

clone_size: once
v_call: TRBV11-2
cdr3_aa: CASSFETQGKDTQYF

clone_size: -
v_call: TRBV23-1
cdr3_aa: CASRTSGRVETQYF

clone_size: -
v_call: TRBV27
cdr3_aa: CASQSIYRSSYEQYF

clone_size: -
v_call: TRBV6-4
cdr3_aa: CASSDSDRAEQYF

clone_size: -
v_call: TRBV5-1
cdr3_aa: CASSYGTGVTGELFF

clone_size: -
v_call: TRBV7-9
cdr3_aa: CASSPGTGGIGYGYTF

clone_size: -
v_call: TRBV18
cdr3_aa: CASSPRLAGTSYNEQFF

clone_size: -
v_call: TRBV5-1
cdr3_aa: CASSQGSSTGELFF

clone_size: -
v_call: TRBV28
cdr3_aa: CASSSPGQGAPYEQYF

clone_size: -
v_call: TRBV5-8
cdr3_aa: CASRAGGLGKDTQYF

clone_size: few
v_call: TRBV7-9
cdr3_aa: CASSFTMSSYEQYF

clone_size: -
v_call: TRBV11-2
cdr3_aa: CASSLGVQPSGETQYF

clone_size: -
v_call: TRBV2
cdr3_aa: CASIQGQGYNEQFF

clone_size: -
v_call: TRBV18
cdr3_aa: CASSPTGSYEQYF

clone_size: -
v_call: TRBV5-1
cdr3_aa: CATSPGGTEAFF

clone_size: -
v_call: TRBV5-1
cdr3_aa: CASSLWGSDYEQYF

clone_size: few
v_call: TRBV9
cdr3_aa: CASSLRTGGYEQYF

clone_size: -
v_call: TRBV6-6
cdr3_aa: CASRSDRLNSNQPQHF

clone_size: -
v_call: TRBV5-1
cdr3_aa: CASSWTEGYTEAFF

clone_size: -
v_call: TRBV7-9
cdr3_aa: CASSSGTGDQEKLFF

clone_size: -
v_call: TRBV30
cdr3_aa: CACYPGNTEAFF

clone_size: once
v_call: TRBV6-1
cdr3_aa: CASVYANEQFF

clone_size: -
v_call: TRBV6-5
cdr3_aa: CASSYSNQGNQPQHF

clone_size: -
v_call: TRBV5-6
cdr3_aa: CASSLERRSNQPQHF

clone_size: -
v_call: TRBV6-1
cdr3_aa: CASSDPSTSSGNTIYF

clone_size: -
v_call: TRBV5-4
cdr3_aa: CASSLRGNNEQFF

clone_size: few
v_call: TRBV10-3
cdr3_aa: CAISESTGAYEQYF

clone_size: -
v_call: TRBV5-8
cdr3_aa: CASSSGTGGPRPLHF

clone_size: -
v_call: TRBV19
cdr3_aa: CASSIDLTQGGGEQYF